This T cell receptor (beta chain) was recovered during a study of T-cell reconstitution after alpha-beta-depleted transplantation in children. Germline CDR1 SNHLY, CDR2 FYNNEI. CDR3 size: 14 residues. The germline V and J ends were trimmed by 2 bases and 0 bases, with 8 bases remaining between them. Unique molecular identifiers tagged the TCRbeta library. TCRdb reprocessed the PCR reads with MiXCR, giving one entry per CDR3 protein. The repertoire includes around 80,000 distinct CDR3 sequences, 15% to 20% of them detected once, and about 51% sits in the top ten. General study findings and limits: Some patients owed their high day-60 TCRbeta diversity to surviving recipient T cells and thymic progenitors.

This clonotype was observed a few times. The antigen remains undetermined. The chain recombines TRBV2 with TRBJ2-7, with D unclear. This receptor was taken from a male patient between 2 and 10 years old who had a stem cell transplant for acute lymphoblastic leukemia, so the T cells may come from the graft donor. This material consisted of PBMCs, mostly from graft donor cells, taken 360 days after TCRalphabeta/CD19-depleted stem cell transplant. The DNA of the CDR3 is TGTGCCAGCAGTGAACGGCTAGTCTCCTACGAGCAGTACTTC. It translates to CASSERLVSYEQYF.